These T cell receptor beta chains were read from a single sample in a study of cytomegalovirus exposure and HLA in healthy donors. Data came from immunoSEQ multiplex PCR; TCRdb stores just in-frame clones and leaves some out. The sample includes around 130,000 clones, approximately 80% of them seen just once. The material sequenced was PBMCs. These receptors were collected from a woman under 30 in good health and CMV-seronegative. Each CDR3 is given with its conserved first and last residue.

V gene,CDR3 protein
TRBV30,CAWSKQGITDTQYF
TRBV29-1,CSVRTSGNTDTQYF
TRBV7-9,CASSPSPRLALADTQYF
TRBV15,CATSGLGTGRTDTQYF
TRBV29-1,CSAGASGRRTDTQYF
TRBV18,CASSPRLRSGGTDTQYF
TRBV5-1,CASSLIKAGVGNNEQFF
TRBV6-1,CASSEPGVRDTF
TRBV7-9,CASSRPPTGHGYTF
TRBV7-2,CASSPGGNEKLFF
TRBV5-4,CASSSYRDREGDDGYTF
TRBV7-9,CASSSQGYGYTF
TRBV10-2,CASSEPEGWNTGELFF
TRBV29-1,CSVRVNTEAFF
TRBV10-1,CASSERTNNEQFF
TRBV19,CASRKPAGANYGYTF
TRBV6-6,CASSYGEVDGYTF
TRBV18,CASSPRNRDSNEAFF
TRBV6-5,CASSYSVGSSYNEQFF
TRBV10-2,CASSDGTSGRLRQYF
TRBV2,CASSEVSRGPSQYF
TRBV6-5,CASSSNRDRGGNEQFF
TRBV2,CSTGGIALNEQFF
TRBV19,CASSTGTSGRANVLTF
TRBV30,CAWSVRGHVNTEAFF
TRBV19,CASSREAGSGNYGYTF
TRBV11-2,CASSARRWGHEQFF
TRBV5-1,CASSRETGVNTEAFF
TRBV27,CASRTGTEAFF
TRBV2,CASSGLADTYEQYF
TRBV19,CASSIRAGSETQYF
TRBV7-7,CASSFSPGETQYF
TRBV29-1,CSVEDGERRYGYTF
TRBV27,CASADRGADNEQFF
TRBV5-1,CASTEFGGSGYEQYF
TRBV6-1,CASSRQGGSYEQYF
TRBV5-1,CASSLGTGQLFEQYF
TRBV6-1,CASSGYSGANYGYTF
TRBV6-4,CASSGYSSSGANVLTF
TRBV10-3,CAIATASYEQYF
TRBV5-1,CASRLAGGSNTGELFF
TRBV7-2,CASSPGGAGNTIYF
TRBV6-5,CASSYDSDKRGLEAFF
TRBV7-9,CASMPAGRGTEAFF
TRBV30,CAWSVRADTQYF
TRBV6-1,CASSEATDSYEQYF
TRBV18,CASSPTGDQPQHF
TRBV4-1,CASSQDHLALLGYGYTF
TRBV27,CASSLVEGTGYINEQYF
TRBV5-8,CASSARQAGSYNEQFF
TRBV10-3,CAISLGLAGGDTQYF
TRBV12-5,CASGFTGREIEQFF